The next 20 T cell receptor beta chains were all read from a single sample in a study of vaccination and CD4 T cells after COVID-19. These TCRs' antigens remain unknown. The Oncomine TCR Beta short-read assay sequenced DNA from cultured CD4+ T cells. The source of extracted genomic DNA was cultured CD4+ T cells. TCRdb used MiXCR to reprocess the PCR reads, holding one entry per CDR3 protein. The sample includes roughly 9,200 distinct CDR3 sequences, 25% to 30% seen only once; the top ten take around 10%. This sample's treatment: roughly 11-day PBMC culture with coronavirus spike peptide pools or control peptides (ViraFEST assay). Samples of CD4+ T cells were obtained from the unexposed donor before the COVID-19 pandemic (2011-2018). Sequencing was carried out using CD4+ T cells from blood, cultured in vitro. These receptors were collected from a human donor in good health.

The genes are TRBV18 and TRBJ2-7; D call uncertain. V lost 4 bases to trimming and J lost 6 bases, with 13 bases between them. The CDR3 totals 13 residues. The V gene's germline CDR1 is KGHSH and CDR2 LQKENI. This chain's CDR3 is CASSLVKVREQYF. The CDR3 DNA reads TGTGCCAGCTCACTTGTGAAGGTCCGCGAGCAGTACTTC.

This clonotype showed up just a few times. V and J are TRBV20-1 and TRBJ1-4; D not certain. V lost 3 bases and J lost 8, with 13 bases in between. The CDR3 runs to 13 residues. Per germline, CDR1 DFQATT and CDR2 SNEGSKA (reference sequence). CDR3 in amino acids: CSASALPGEKLFF. Written as DNA, the CDR3 is TGCAGTGCTAGCGCGCTCCCGGGAGAAAAACTGTTTTTT.

This clonotype was seen only a few times. The genes are TRBV10-3 and TRBJ1-2; D gene ambiguous. This CDR3 contains 16 residues. The germline CDR1 and CDR2 sequences are ENHRY and SYGVKD. Trimming removed 0 bases at V and 1 base at J, with 12 bases between. Here the CDR3 DNA reads TGTGCCATCAGTGAGTCCAGCGGGTGGGTTAACTATGGCTACACCTTC. Protein: CAISESSGWVNYGYTF.

This clonotype showed up just a few times. The DNA of the CDR3 is TGTGCCAGCAGTTTCGACAGGGATCCCTACAATGAGCAGTTCTTC. The encoded protein is CASSFDRDPYNEQFF. The chain carries TRBV2 and TRBJ2-1; 7 bases agree with TRBD1. Germline values: CDR1 SNHLY, CDR2 FYNNEI. The CDR3 extends over 15 amino acids. V shed 5 bases and J 2 bases; nucleotides not matched to a gene: 6.

V is TRBV19 and J is TRBJ1-2, with TRBD1 identical over 7 bases. CDR3 length: 14 amino acids. CDR1 is LNHDA, CDR2 SQIVND, per germline (reference sequence). The V and J ends lost 7 bases and 4 bases, in that order; junction bases with no gene match: 9. The CDR3 sequence: CASTWTGIVYGYTF. The CDR3 DNA is TGTGCCAGTACCTGGACAGGAATTGTCTATGGCTACACCTTC.

The chain joins TRBV6-1 to TRBJ1-3; 7 nucleotides agree with TRBD1. Germline lookup yields CDR1 MNHNS and CDR2 SASEGT. V was clipped by 6 bases and J by 0 bases; unmatched bases: 14. CDR3 size: 18 residues. CDR3: CASRGSTGPYYSGNTIYF. CDR3 coding DNA: TGTGCCAGCAGGGGATCGACAGGGCCCTACTACTCTGGAAACACCATATATTTT.

By share, this clonotype counts as medium-sized (0.01 to 0.1%). V gene TRBV19 combines with J gene TRBJ1-5; D uncertain. CDR1 is LNHDA, CDR2 SQIVND, per germline (reference sequence). The CDR3 is 14 amino acids. V was shortened by 9 bases and J by 7 bases, with 19 bases between the two germline ends. The CDR3 nucleotides read TGTGCCAGAAGGTCTGACCGGGCGGGGCAGCCCCAGCATTTT. This codes for CARRSDRAGQPQHF. Full variable domain (outside the CDR3, taken from reference TRBV19 and TRBJ1-5): DGGITQSPKYLFRKEGQNVTLSCEQNLNHDAMYWYRQDPGQGLRLIYYSQIVNDFQKGDIAEGYSVSREKKESFPLTVTSAQKNPTAFYLCARRSDRAGQPQHFGDGTRLSIL.

This chain uses TRBV12-5 with TRBJ2-5, with 7 bases that match TRBD2. After removal of 4 bases from V and 2 bases from J, the junction contained 1 base not matched to a gene. This CDR3 comprises 13 residues. Germline values: CDR1 LGHNT, CDR2 FRNRAP. CDR3 DNA: TGTGCTAGTGGTTCTAGCGGACAAGAGACCCAGTACTTC. Protein sequence: CASGSSGQETQYF.

The CDR3 here is CASSQWTGRLVVDTQYF. The CDR3 DNA reads TGCGCCAGCAGTCAATGGACGGGACGCTTAGTGGTAGATACGCAGTATTTT. The gene calls are TRBV23-1 and TRBJ2-3; D is tentatively TRBD1 or TRBD2 (5 bases each). TRBV23-1 qualifies as an ORF whose function is uncertain. V lost 1 base to trimming and J lost 5 bases, with 19 bases between them. The length of the CDR3 is 17 residues.

In its sample, this clonotype was seen a few times. The CDR3 DNA reads TGTGCCACCAGCCCAAGGGGGGCTGATACGCAGTATTTT. It codes for CATSPRGADTQYF. The V gene is TRBV15, the J gene TRBJ2-3; perhaps D is TRBD1 or TRBD2 (6 bases each). V was clipped by 5 bases and J by 6 bases, with 12 bases between them. In germline, CDR1 is LNHNV, CDR2 YYDKDF (reference sequence). The CDR3 is made up of 13 amino acids.

This clonotype was observed a handful of times. V is TRBV20-1 and J is TRBJ2-1, with 8 bases matching TRBD2. The CDR3 is 14 amino acids. CDR1 and CDR2 from the germline V gene are DFQATT and SNEGSKA (reference sequence). V lost 5 bases, J lost 6 bases, and 9 bases stayed unmatched. The CDR3 is CSAFTSGGANEQFF. In DNA, the CDR3 is TGCAGTGCTTTTACTAGCGGAGGGGCCAATGAGCAGTTCTTC.

The V gene is TRBV18, the J gene TRBJ1-1; tentatively, D is TRBD1 (6 bases). Trimming removed 3 bases at V and 3 bases at J, with 14 bases between. The CDR3 contains 15 residues. The V gene's germline CDR1 is KGHSH and CDR2 LQKENI. Here the CDR3 DNA reads TGTGCCAGCTCACCGTCGGGGGGCATGGACACTGAAGCTTTCTTT. This translates into CASSPSGGMDTEAFF.

This clonotype appeared once. The rearrangement links TRBV7-9 to TRBJ2-1, with D perhaps given as TRBD1 or TRBD2 (5 bases each). Trimming left V 1 base short and J 0 bases short, with 10 bases between. CDR1 SEHNR and CDR2 FQNEAQ come from the germline V gene (reference sequence). The CDR3 length is 16 residues. As DNA, the CDR3 is TGTGCCAGCAGCTTAGTGGGGGTACGCTCCTACAATGAGCAGTTCTTC. Protein sequence: CASSLVGVRSYNEQFF.

V is TRBV6-2 or TRBV6-3 and J is TRBJ1-1; D not resolved. The CDR3 totals 15 residues. Trimming left V 3 bases short and J 0 bases short, with 11 bases between. The germline V gene has CDR1 MNHEY and CDR2 SVGEGT. The CDR3 bases are TGTGCCAGCAGTTATGCCCGAACTCTGAACACTGAAGCTTTCTTT. Protein sequence: CASSYARTLNTEAFF.

V is TRBV7-8 and J is TRBJ2-3; 9 bases are a match to TRBD2. The CDR3 consists of 15 residues. V dropped 5 bases and J dropped 3; count of bases not matched to a gene: 6. CDR1 and CDR2 from the germline V gene are SGHVS and FQNEAQ. Here the CDR3 DNA reads TGTGCCAGCAGCAAAAGCGGGAGGCGGACAGATACGCAGTATTTT. It specifies CASSKSGRRTDTQYF. Supplemented by reference TRBV7-8 and TRBJ2-3, the full variable domain reads GAGVSQSPRYKVAKRGQDVALRCDPISGHVSLFWYQQALGQGPEFLTYFQNEAQLDKSGLPSDRFFAERPEGSVSTLKIQRTQQEDSAVYLCASSKSGRRTDTQYFGPGTRLTVL.

This clonotype has a handful of counts. This chain joins TRBV6-2 or TRBV6-3 and TRBJ2-5, with 9 nucleotides matching TRBD1. Germline loops: CDR1 MNHEY, CDR2 SVGEGT. The CDR3 sequence is 18 residues long. V lost 4 bases to trimming and J lost 4 bases; unmatched junction nucleotides: 16. CDR3 nucleotide sequence: TGTGCCAGCAGTTCGAAGTCGACAGGGGGTTTGCGAGGAGAGACCCAGTACTTC. As protein: CASSSKSTGGLRGETQYF.

The chain has TRBV20-1 and TRBJ2-7; 11 bases agree with TRBD2. With 5 bases clipped from V and 2 bases from J, the junction kept 2 bases outside the gene matches. Germline V CDR1 and CDR2: DFQATT, SNEGSKA (reference sequence). The CDR3 is 13 residues long. CDR3: CSARLAGTYEQYF. CDR3 coding DNA: TGCAGTGCTCGACTAGCGGGAACCTACGAGCAGTACTTC.

This clonotype was observed a handful of times. The rearrangement uses TRBV7-2 and TRBJ1-2; D not resolved. The V and J ends lost 0 bases and 8 bases respectively, with 10 bases between them. The length of the CDR3 is 13 residues. Germline lookup yields CDR1 SGHTA and CDR2 FQGNSA. The CDR3 loop is CASSLASGTGYTF. Written as DNA, the CDR3 is TGTGCCAGCAGCTTAGCCTCCGGTACCGGCTACACCTTC.

The CDR3 bases are TGTGCCAGCAGCCCCCTCACCTACGAGCAGTACTTC. As protein: CASSPLTYEQYF. V gene TRBV28 combines with J gene TRBJ2-7; no reliable D call. CDR1 and CDR2 from the germline V gene are MDHEN and SYDVKM. V was cut by 6 bases and J by 2 bases, with 8 bases left in between. The CDR3 has 12 amino acids. Combining the CDR3 with reference TRBV28 and TRBJ2-7 gives the whole variable domain DVKVTQSSRYLVKRTGEKVFLECVQDMDHENMFWYRQDPGLGLRLIYFSYDVKMKEKGDIPEGYSVSREKKERFSLILESASTNQTSMYLCASSPLTYEQYFGPGTRLTVT.

The rearrangement joins TRBV7-2 to TRBJ2-7, with TRBD2 as a possible D gene (5 bases). The CDR3 is made up of 15 amino acids. Germline lookup yields CDR1 SGHTA and CDR2 FQGNSA. V was pared by 1 base and J by 5 bases, with 15 bases between. The DNA of the CDR3 is TGTGCCAGCAGCTTAGAGGTGACCCGGACTCACGAGCAGTACTTC. Translated: CASSLEVTRTHEQYF.